Presented here are 12 T cell receptor beta chains from one specimen sequenced in a study of blood T cells in healthy people across ages. Then a second PCR, running roughly 7 to 11 cycles, was carried out with a sample-barcoded 5' primer and a J-beta primer mix. A single record per CDR3 protein comes from TCRdb applying MiXCR to the 5' RACE reads. Of approximately 700,000 distinct CDR3 sequences in the sample, 32% were seen once. Sequenced sample: blood. The receptors originated from an elderly woman in good health.

The chain joins TRBV12-3 or TRBV12-4 to TRBJ1-1, with D maybe TRBD1 (5 bases). V shed 5 bases and J shed 1 base, with 14 bases lying between them. The CDR3 totals 15 residues. The CDR3 here is CASSPTPTGNTEAFF. CDR3 in DNA: TGTGCCAGCAGTCCGACGCCTACAGGGAACACTGAAGCTTTCTTT.

A note on this clonotype: Possible read error: a much larger clone is one base away. The rearrangement uses TRBV6-2 or TRBV6-3 and TRBJ1-1, with D tentatively TRBD1 (5 bases). V shed 6 bases and J shed 2 bases, with 16 bases lying between them. The CDR3 length is 15 residues. Germline values: CDR1 MNHEY, CDR2 SVGEGT. CDR3 protein: CASSPPDRANTEAFF. DNA for the CDR3: TGTGCCAGCAGCCCCCCCGACAGAGCCAACACTGAAGCTTTCTTT.

With respect to this clonotype: Being one base from a much bigger clone, this may be a read error. The chain joins TRBV5-5 to TRBJ2-7; the match to TRBD1 covers 7 bases. This CDR3 has 16 residues. V trimming: 0 bases; J trimming: 7 bases; junction bases outside the gene matches: 13. Germline CDR1 SGHKS, CDR2 YYEKEE (reference sequence). This chain's CDR3 is CASSLEGAAASREQYF. The CDR3 nucleotides are TGTGCCAGCAGCTTGGAGGGGGCCGCAGCCTCACGAGAGCAGTACTTC.

Points on this clonotype: The junction differs from germline at one of its ends, possibly a read error. The chain joins TRBV5-6 to TRBJ2-5; D is perhaps TRBD2 (6 bases). CDR3 length equals 14 residues. CDR1 is SGHDT, CDR2 YYEEEE, per germline. This CDR3 reads CAGSLGSGQTEQYF. The CDR3 DNA follows: TGTGCCGGCAGCTTGGGTAGCGGTCAGACTGAGCAGTACTTC. The entire variable domain, with the rest obtained from reference TRBV5-6 and TRBJ2-5, is as follows: DAGVTQSPTHLIKTRGQQVTLRCSPKSGHDTVSWYQQALGQGPQFIFQYYEEEERQRGNFPDRFSGHQFPNYSSELNVNALLLGDSALYLCAGSLGSGQTEQYFGPGTRLLVL.

Ten or more counts support this clonotype. The V and J genes are TRBV5-1 and TRBJ2-5; 10 bases align to TRBD2. Per germline, CDR1 SGHRS and CDR2 YFSETQ. CDR3 length equals 16 residues. The J segment lost 4 bases and the V segment lost 3 bases, leaving 9 bases of the junction unmatched. The CDR3 loop is CASSSSWTSGGETQYF. The CDR3 bases are TGCGCCAGCAGCTCGTCGTGGACTAGCGGTGGAGAGACCCAGTACTTC.

Here the CDR3 reads CASSLEGGGNQPQHF. The CDR3 DNA follows: TGTGCCAGCAGCTTAGAGGGTGGGGGTAATCAGCCCCAGCATTTT. V and J are TRBV11-2 and TRBJ1-5; D is perhaps TRBD1 (5 bases). Germline assignment: CDR1 SGHAT and CDR2 FQNNGV. The CDR3 consists of 15 residues. V gave up 0 bases and J gave up 4 bases, with 10 bases separating them.

This clonotype was found a few times. The gene calls are TRBV19 and TRBJ1-5; unclear D gene. Germline CDR1 reads LNHDA; CDR2 reads SQIVND (reference sequence). The CDR3 contains 16 residues. Trimming left V 5 bases short and J 3 bases short, with 17 bases between. This CDR3 is CASSPILGNDNQPQHF. The DNA for the CDR3 is TGTGCCAGTAGTCCCATCCTGGGGAATGACAATCAGCCCCAGCATTTT.

This clonotype was counted at least ten times. The chain couples TRBV30 to TRBJ1-5; no clear D gene. V was pared by 0 bases and J by 0 bases, with 12 bases between. The CDR3 runs 16 residues. Germline lookup yields CDR1 GTSNPN and CDR2 SVGIG (reference sequence). As DNA, the CDR3 is TGTGCCTGGAGTGTAGCGGGTTTCCTTAGCAATCAGCCCCAGCATTTT. Translation: CAWSVAGFLSNQPQHF.

The V call is TRBV20-1, the J call TRBJ2-5; D uncertain. Trimming shortened V by 3 bases and J by 7 bases, and 18 bases separated the two germline ends. The CDR3 sequence is 14 residues long. Germline CDR1 is DFQATT and CDR2 is SNEGSKA (reference sequence). The CDR3 coding sequence is TGCAGTGCTAGGTCCCCCCGCTTTATCGGGACCCAGTACTTC. This sequence encodes CSARSPRFIGTQYF.

The genes are TRBV29-1 and TRBJ2-5; TRBD1 might be the D (5 bases). This CDR3 is 12 amino acids long. Germline V gene sequence: CDR1 SQVTM, CDR2 ANQGSEA. The V and J ends lost 4 bases and 4 bases respectively, with 10 bases between them. The CDR3 here is CSVGQLGETQYF. For the CDR3, the DNA is TGCAGCGTTGGACAGCTCGGAGAGACCCAGTACTTC.

At least ten counts were recorded for this clonotype. The rearrangement joins TRBV3-1 to TRBJ2-7; D not resolved. Trimming left V 1 base short and J 0 bases short, with 4 bases between. The CDR3 covers 13 residues. Looked up from germline, CDR1 is LGHDT and CDR2 is YNNKEL (reference sequence). In DNA, the CDR3 is TGTGCCAGCAGCCAAGCGGTCTCCTACGAGCAGTACTTC. Its protein product is CASSQAVSYEQYF.

Points on this clonotype: This sequence may be a read error, since a much larger clone differs from it by one base. The V and J genes are TRBV7-2 and TRBJ1-2; D possibly corresponds to TRBD1 (6 bases). The CDR3 length is 13 residues. Germline V lookup: CDR1 SGHTA, CDR2 FQGNSA. In DNA, the CDR3 is TGTGCCGGCAGCCTAAACAGGGATTACGGCTACACCTTC. It yields the protein CAGSLNRDYGYTF. Variable domain in full (rest from reference TRBV7-2 and TRBJ1-2): GAGVSQSPSNKVTEKGKDVELRCDPISGHTALYWYRQSLGQGLEFLIYFQGNSAPDKSGLPSDRFSAERTGGSVSTLTIQRTQQEDSAVYLCAGSLNRDYGYTFGSGTRLTVV.